This T cell receptor (beta chain) originates from a study of response to subunit inactivated influenza vaccine. Trimming took 4 bases from V and 4 from J, leaving 16 bases between them. Per germline, CDR1 KGHDR and CDR2 SFDVKD. This CDR3 spans 16 amino acids. Comments on this clonotype: Its antigen is not known.

Findings and limits, study-wide: Seasonal influenza vaccination, on each occasion, was suggested by the authors to recruit few new T cells.

TCRdb independently ran MiXCR on the RT-PCR reads; one entry per CDR3 protein. The sample lists about 780,000 distinct CDR3 sequences, around 20% occurring once. The chain has TRBV24-1 and TRBJ2-1; either TRBD1 or TRBD2 may fit D (5 bases each). This receptor was obtained from a man aged 45-65 years who received an inactivated influenza vaccine. Sequences were derived from PBMCs from blood, sampled around 5 days after vaccination. The CDR3 DNA is TGTGCCACCAGTGACCGATCCGGGACGTTATACAATGAGCAGTTCTTC. Its protein product is CATSDRSGTLYNEQFF.